Listed below are T cell receptor beta chains from one sample, sequenced in a study of blood T cell repertoires in COVID-19. Profiling relied on immunoSEQ multiplex PCR, and the TCRdb table lists in-frame clones only, not all of them. The sample includes about 400,000 clones, about 85% of them seen just once. Input material: PBMCs or T cells enriched from blood (not recorded which). The receptors here all came from a woman younger than 30 with acute COVID-19. Each CDR3 is given with its conserved first and last residue. A D gene is named only where the DNA matches it firmly. Only part of the rows carry a size: once, few, many, or a class if the clone is expanded.

d_gene: .; v_gene: TRBV14; j_gene: TRBJ2-1; abundance: .; CDR3nt: TGTGCCAGCAGCCAGTTGGACAGCTCCTACAATGAGCAGTTCTTC; CDR3aa: CASSQLDSSYNEQFF
d_gene: .; v_gene: TRBV14; j_gene: TRBJ2-1; abundance: once; CDR3nt: TGTGCCAGCAGCCCAAATGGAATAGCGGTCAATGAGCAGTTCTTC; CDR3aa: CASSPNGIAVNEQFF
d_gene: TRBD1; v_gene: TRBV19; j_gene: TRBJ1-1; abundance: .; CDR3nt: TGTGCCAGTAGTGCGGACAGGATGAACACTGAAGCTTTCTTT; CDR3aa: CASSADRMNTEAFF
d_gene: .; v_gene: TRBV24-1; j_gene: TRBJ2-3; abundance: .; CDR3nt: TGTGCCACCCGCGGTAGACAGGGGTCCTCGACGGGGGGGCAGTATTTT; CDR3aa: CATRGRQGSSTGGQYF
d_gene: .; v_gene: TRBV2; j_gene: TRBJ1-1; abundance: few; CDR3nt: TGTGCCAGCAGAACAGCAGACACTGAAGCTTTCTTT; CDR3aa: CASRTADTEAFF
d_gene: TRBD2; v_gene: TRBV9; j_gene: TRBJ2-1; abundance: few; CDR3nt: TGTGCCAGCACCAGGTCCGGGACTAGCGGCTACAATGAGCAGTTCTTC; CDR3aa: CASTRSGTSGYNEQFF
d_gene: TRBD1; v_gene: TRBV28; j_gene: TRBJ2-1; abundance: .; CDR3nt: TGTGCCAGCAGTTTGTCAGGGGGCAGGAATGAGCAGTTCTTC; CDR3aa: CASSLSGGRNEQFF
d_gene: TRBD1; v_gene: TRBV13; j_gene: TRBJ1-2; abundance: .; CDR3nt: TGTGCCAGCAGCCCAGAACAGGGGGCAGGCGGCTACACCTTC; CDR3aa: CASSPEQGAGGYTF
d_gene: .; v_gene: TRBV9; j_gene: TRBJ1-1; abundance: once; CDR3nt: TGTGCCAGCAGCGTAGGGACAGCCAACACTGAAGCTTTCTTT; CDR3aa: CASSVGTANTEAFF
d_gene: .; v_gene: TRBV6-1; j_gene: TRBJ1-4; abundance: .; CDR3nt: TGTGCCAGCAGTGAGAGTGCGGGTATCGGTGGGGAAAAACTGTTTTTT; CDR3aa: CASSESAGIGGEKLFF
d_gene: TRBD1; v_gene: TRBV19; j_gene: TRBJ1-2; abundance: .; CDR3nt: TGTGCCAGTAGTACGGCGGGACAGGTCGGTGGCTACACCTTC; CDR3aa: CASSTAGQVGGYTF
d_gene: .; v_gene: TRBV28; j_gene: TRBJ2-7; abundance: .; CDR3nt: TGTGCCAGCATCTCGAACCTGCCCGGGTATGGGGAGCAGTACTTC; CDR3aa: CASISNLPGYGEQYF
d_gene: TRBD1; v_gene: TRBV4-1; j_gene: TRBJ2-7; abundance: .; CDR3nt: TGCGCCAGCAGCCGGCGGGACAGGGTAGACGAGCAGTACTTC; CDR3aa: CASSRRDRVDEQYF
d_gene: .; v_gene: TRBV6-1; j_gene: TRBJ1-1; abundance: .; CDR3nt: TGTGCCAGCAGTGAAATGGCAGTCCTGAACACTGAAGCTTTCTTT; CDR3aa: CASSEMAVLNTEAFF
d_gene: .; v_gene: TRBV5-1; j_gene: TRBJ2-7; abundance: .; CDR3nt: TGCGCCAGCAGCTTGATTCGGGGTATTGGAGGGTCCTACGAGCAGTACTTC; CDR3aa: CASSLIRGIGGSYEQYF
d_gene: TRBD1; v_gene: TRBV5-6; j_gene: TRBJ2-7; abundance: .; CDR3nt: TGTGCCAGCAGCTTGGCCGGGACAGGGTCCTACGAGCAGTACTTC; CDR3aa: CASSLAGTGSYEQYF
d_gene: TRBD1; v_gene: TRBV18; j_gene: TRBJ2-1; abundance: .; CDR3nt: TGTGCCAGCTCTCCTCCGACAGGGGAGCAGTTCTTC; CDR3aa: CASSPPTGEQFF
d_gene: TRBD1; v_gene: TRBV14; j_gene: TRBJ1-2; abundance: .; CDR3nt: TGTGCCAGCAGCCATGGACAGGGGGGAAATGGCTACACCTTC; CDR3aa: CASSHGQGGNGYTF
d_gene: .; v_gene: TRBV9; j_gene: TRBJ2-7; abundance: .; CDR3nt: TGTGCCAGCAGCCCCCAGTTGGGTCCAGGGAATACCTACGAGCAGTACTTC; CDR3aa: CASSPQLGPGNTYEQYF
d_gene: TRBD2; v_gene: TRBV12-3/TRBV12-4; j_gene: TRBJ2-1; abundance: .; CDR3nt: TGTGCCAGCAGCAACCTAGCGGGAAGTGGGCAGTTCTTC; CDR3aa: CASSNLAGSGQFF
d_gene: .; v_gene: TRBV7-2; j_gene: TRBJ2-1; abundance: .; CDR3nt: TGTGCCAGCAGCCCCTTCCGGGGGTCCTACAATGAGCAGTTCTTC; CDR3aa: CASSPFRGSYNEQFF
d_gene: TRBD1; v_gene: TRBV7-9; j_gene: TRBJ1-4; abundance: .; CDR3nt: TGTGCCAGCAGTTCCGGGACAGGGGAGGAAAAACTGTTTTTT; CDR3aa: CASSSGTGEEKLFF
d_gene: .; v_gene: TRBV18; j_gene: TRBJ1-1; abundance: .; CDR3nt: TGTGCCAGCTCACCACTCGGGGGGGAGACGGTAGCTTTCTTT; CDR3aa: CASSPLGGETVAFF
d_gene: TRBD1; v_gene: TRBV7-2; j_gene: TRBJ1-2; abundance: .; CDR3nt: TGTGCCAGCAGGCCTAGAAGTGGGACAGGGATGGGCACCTTC; CDR3aa: CASRPRSGTGMGTF
d_gene: TRBD2; v_gene: TRBV9; j_gene: TRBJ2-5; abundance: once; CDR3nt: TGTGCCAGCAGCCCGACTAGCGGTCCCACCGAGGCCCAGTACTTC; CDR3aa: CASSPTSGPTEAQYF
d_gene: TRBD1; v_gene: TRBV20-1; j_gene: TRBJ1-5; abundance: .; CDR3nt: TGCAGTGCTAGTCTCAATGACAGGGGGCTTGGTCAGCCCCAGCATTTT; CDR3aa: CSASLNDRGLGQPQHF
d_gene: .; v_gene: TRBV4-1; j_gene: TRBJ2-3; abundance: many; CDR3nt: TGCGCCAGCAGCCAAGACCCCAGGGATGCAGATACGCAGTATTTT; CDR3aa: CASSQDPRDADTQYF
d_gene: .; v_gene: TRBV9; j_gene: TRBJ2-5; abundance: .; CDR3nt: TGTGCCAGCAGCGTAGAGGGCAGGGGAGAGACCCAGTACTTC; CDR3aa: CASSVEGRGETQYF
d_gene: .; v_gene: TRBV28; j_gene: TRBJ1-5; abundance: .; CDR3nt: TGTGCCAGCAGTTTCGGACAGCCAAATCAGCCCCAGCATTTT; CDR3aa: CASSFGQPNQPQHF
d_gene: TRBD1; v_gene: TRBV20-1; j_gene: TRBJ2-7; abundance: once; CDR3nt: TGCAGTGCAGCGGACAGGGTCGAGCAGTACTTC; CDR3aa: CSAADRVEQYF
d_gene: TRBD1; v_gene: TRBV18; j_gene: TRBJ1-5; abundance: .; CDR3nt: TGTGCCAGCTCACCAATGGACAGGGAAATTGAGCAGCCCCAGCATTTT; CDR3aa: CASSPMDREIEQPQHF
d_gene: TRBD2; v_gene: TRBV9; j_gene: TRBJ2-3; abundance: .; CDR3nt: TGTGCCAGCAGCGTAGAGACTAGCGGCACAGATACGCAGTATTTT; CDR3aa: CASSVETSGTDTQYF
d_gene: TRBD1; v_gene: TRBV6-5; j_gene: TRBJ1-6; abundance: .; CDR3nt: TGTGCCAGCAGTTACGGGACAGGGGATGTTTCACCCCTCCACTTT; CDR3aa: CASSYGTGDVSPLHF
d_gene: .; v_gene: TRBV11-2; j_gene: TRBJ2-7; abundance: .; CDR3nt: TGTGCCAGCAGCTTTGAATTGATTGGCGGGTCTTCCTACGAGCAGTACTTC; CDR3aa: CASSFELIGGSSYEQYF
d_gene: .; v_gene: TRBV5-6; j_gene: TRBJ1-5; abundance: .; CDR3nt: TGTGCCAGCAGCATGGGGCAGGGAACTTGGTTGAAGCAGCCCCAGCATTTT; CDR3aa: CASSMGQGTWLKQPQHF
d_gene: TRBD1; v_gene: TRBV7-9; j_gene: TRBJ1-2; abundance: .; CDR3nt: TGTGCCAGCAGCACTTCAGGGGGCTGGCTTGATGGCTACACCTTC; CDR3aa: CASSTSGGWLDGYTF
d_gene: TRBD2; v_gene: TRBV9; j_gene: TRBJ2-3; abundance: .; CDR3nt: TGTGCCAGCAGCGTAGCTCGACTAGCGGTGAGCACAGATACGCAGTATTTT; CDR3aa: CASSVARLAVSTDTQYF
d_gene: .; v_gene: TRBV19; j_gene: TRBJ1-1; abundance: once; CDR3nt: TGTGCCAGTAGCCTTGACTATCGCACTGAAGCTTTCTTT; CDR3aa: CASSLDYRTEAFF
d_gene: .; v_gene: TRBV5-8; j_gene: TRBJ2-3; abundance: .; CDR3nt: TGTGCCAGCAGCTTGCTGAGACAGCATACGCAGTATTTT; CDR3aa: CASSLLRQHTQYF
d_gene: TRBD1; v_gene: TRBV27; j_gene: TRBJ1-5; abundance: few; CDR3nt: TGTGCCAGCAGTTTCGGGACAGGGGGCAATCAGCCCCAGCATTTT; CDR3aa: CASSFGTGGNQPQHF
d_gene: .; v_gene: TRBV21-1; j_gene: TRBJ2-3; abundance: .; CDR3nt: TGTGCCAGCAGCGTCTATTTCAGGGGACAGGGTGACGGAAATACGCAGTATTTT; CDR3aa: CASSVYFRGQGDGNTQYF
d_gene: TRBD1; v_gene: TRBV28; j_gene: TRBJ2-2; abundance: once; CDR3nt: TGTGCCAGCAGGTGGGACAGGGACGTCACCGGGGAGCTGTTTTTT; CDR3aa: CASRWDRDVTGELFF
d_gene: .; v_gene: TRBV3-1/TRBV3-2; j_gene: TRBJ2-7; abundance: .; CDR3nt: TGTGCCAGCAGCCAAGAATTAACTTACGAGCAGTACTTC; CDR3aa: CASSQELTYEQYF
d_gene: .; v_gene: TRBV19; j_gene: TRBJ1-5; abundance: .; CDR3nt: TGTGCCAGTAGTATCCGGGCAGGGAATCAGCCCCAGCATTTT; CDR3aa: CASSIRAGNQPQHF
d_gene: .; v_gene: TRBV6-6; j_gene: TRBJ1-5; abundance: .; CDR3nt: TGTGCCAGCGCGGGGGGGGACGGCAATCAGCCCCAGCATTTT; CDR3aa: CASAGGDGNQPQHF
d_gene: .; v_gene: TRBV5-6; j_gene: TRBJ1-2; abundance: .; CDR3nt: TGTGCCAGCAGCTTGGGGTCGGGCAGGGGCAACGGCTACACCTTC; CDR3aa: CASSLGSGRGNGYTF
d_gene: TRBD1; v_gene: TRBV24-1; j_gene: TRBJ1-2; abundance: .; CDR3nt: TGTGCCACCAGTGATTTGCCTCAACCGGACAGGGACCACCCTTTTGGCTACACCTTC; CDR3aa: CATSDLPQPDRDHPFGYTF
d_gene: TRBD2; v_gene: TRBV10-2; j_gene: TRBJ2-7; abundance: .; CDR3nt: TGCGCCAGCAGTCCGGGACTAGCGGGGGACGAGCAGTACTTC; CDR3aa: CASSPGLAGDEQYF
d_gene: TRBD2; v_gene: TRBV5-5; j_gene: TRBJ2-5; abundance: .; CDR3nt: TGTGCCAGCAGCTTGGAAGCGGGGGGGCCGGGGACCCAGTACTTC; CDR3aa: CASSLEAGGPGTQYF
d_gene: TRBD2; v_gene: TRBV27; j_gene: TRBJ2-1; abundance: few; CDR3nt: TGTGCCAGCAGCCCCCGGACTAGTTTCGACAATGAGCAGTTCTTC; CDR3aa: CASSPRTSFDNEQFF
d_gene: .; v_gene: TRBV28; j_gene: TRBJ2-3; abundance: .; CDR3nt: TGTGCCAGCAGTTTATTGTTTTCGATAATGACAGAAAGCACAGATACGCAGTATTTT; CDR3aa: CASSLLFSIMTESTDTQYF
d_gene: .; v_gene: TRBV7-2; j_gene: TRBJ2-5; abundance: once; CDR3nt: TGTGCCAGCAGCTTCTGGACAGCGGATCAAGAGACCCAGTACTTC; CDR3aa: CASSFWTADQETQYF
d_gene: .; v_gene: TRBV2; j_gene: TRBJ1-5; abundance: .; CDR3nt: TGTGCCAGCAGGGGGTGGCGGGTAGGACAGCCCCAGCATTTT; CDR3aa: CASRGWRVGQPQHF
d_gene: TRBD1; v_gene: TRBV14; j_gene: TRBJ2-1; abundance: .; CDR3nt: TGTGCCACCAGAAAGACAGGGGGAGGGAATGAGCAGTTCTTC; CDR3aa: CATRKTGGGNEQFF
d_gene: TRBD1; v_gene: TRBV5-1; j_gene: TRBJ1-1; abundance: .; CDR3nt: TGCGCCAGCAGCTTGGGGACAGGGGGTTCTGAAGCTTTCTTT; CDR3aa: CASSLGTGGSEAFF
d_gene: TRBD1; v_gene: TRBV6-5; j_gene: TRBJ1-5; abundance: .; CDR3nt: TGTGCCAGCAGCGCAGGGGGCCTTAGCAATCAGCCCCAGCATTTT; CDR3aa: CASSAGGLSNQPQHF